This T cell receptor beta chain was observed in a study of T cells in Graves' hyperthyroidism and ophthalmopathy. Study-wide background: Peripheral blood was drawn at first diagnosis, prior to all treatment. Study-wide findings and caveats: The majority of expanded thyroid clonotypes above 0.001 also appeared in blood.

Among the patients, aged 18 to 65, hyperthyroidism was newly diagnosed and had lasted under 2 months. The PBMCs were taken from 10 ml of fresh peripheral blood. The CDR3 loop spans 13 amino acids. Trimming cost V 3 bases and J 5 bases, with 11 bases left between them. Germline-derived CDR1 and CDR2 are LNHDA and SQIVND (reference sequence). TCR beta CDR3 sequences were amplified from RNA transcripts. The HTBI primer set was used in a first-round RT-PCR of the TCR CDR3. One entry per CDR3 protein results from TCRdb running MiXCR on the multiplex PCR reads. The sample yields roughly 580,000 distinct CDR3 sequences, about 15% seen once. This clonotype was recorded at least ten times. As yet, its antigen is unknown.

The rearrangement joins TRBV19 to TRBJ2-7; D gene ambiguous. The sequenced sample was blood. This sequence was found in a woman between 25 and 40 years old with Graves' hyperthyroidism that later progressed to Graves' ophthalmopathy. The CDR3 sequence: CASSIQVIHEQYF. The DNA for the CDR3 is TGTGCCAGTAGTATCCAGGTAATCCACGAGCAGTACTTC. Using reference TRBV19 and TRBJ2-7 for the parts outside the CDR3, the full variable domain is DGGITQSPKYLFRKEGQNVTLSCEQNLNHDAMYWYRQDPGQGLRLIYYSQIVNDFQKGDIAEGYSVSREKKESFPLTVTSAQKNPTAFYLCASSIQVIHEQYFGPGTRLTVT.